This TCR beta chain was identified in a study of shared clonotypes between healthy human individuals (dated by TCRdb to about 2020). In the study overall: The cohort comprised two women and a few men aged 18 to 49 years. Each donor's leukapheresis produced roughly between roughly 0.85 and 10 billion PBMCs. For each donor, CD4 naive and CD4 memory were each run on three plates, CD8 naive on two plates, and CD8 memory on one plate. To increase sequencing depth and limit assay-specific biases, TCR repertoire library preparation and sequencing were carried out by different laboratories using diverse techniques. The study deeply sequenced blood TCR repertoires of about five healthy adults to estimate repertoire size and the extent of clonotype sharing between individuals.

V loses 4 bases at its end and J loses 7 bases; junction bases beyond the gene matches: 3. CDR1 MNHNY and CDR2 SVGAGI are derived from the germline V gene (reference sequence). The CDR3 starts with the cysteine, ends with the phenylalanine, and has 13 residues. Here the CDR3 DNA is all that survives: 39 bases in frame from base 1. TCR CDR3 regions were amplified from genomic DNA by multiplex PCR using the deep immunoSEQ assay. Extracted genomic DNA from each cell subset was spread evenly across all wells of several immunoSEQ 96-well plates, with each plate serving as a replicate. For sorted subsets, 150 to 250 ng genomic DNA, equal to some 30,000 T cell genomes, was loaded into each replicate PCR. The purified libraries were quantified using a Qubit 3.0 fluorometer, sized with a Bioanalyzer 2100, and then quantified again using the KAPA Library Quantification kit. Every immunoSEQ 96-well plate was sequenced on a dedicated single-read 150-cycle Illumina NextSeq 550 flow cell. The published analysis was carried out like this. Because only junctional sequences without quality scores were contained in the immunoSEQ output, filtering matching that applied to full-length reads could not be performed. To assign V/J genes and CDR3, sequences were annotated against IMGT germline references using PyIR, a Python wrapper for IgBLAST v1.9. Any read was removed if the V/J assignment was weak (E-value above 1e-6), the CDR3 was missing, or the read contained stop codons, out-of-frame junctions, or ambiguous translated residues. A V3J clonotype was defined by an identical inferred V gene, J gene, and CDR3 amino acid sequence. The percentage overlap between two repertoires was calculated by dividing the number of shared unique clonotypes by the size of the smaller repertoire. Richness of each repertoire was evaluated using RTK rarefaction, the Chao1 estimator, and Recon v2.1 estimates of unobserved clonotypes. Generation probabilities were computed with OLGA for all TCRbeta clonotypes obtained by the gDNA method from a few donors. The table comes from immuneACCESS by way of TCRdb, which keeps in-frame sequences with V and J called. Part of the clones is missing from these tables; in studies checked, under half for an unresolved V gene and the rest for unknown reasons. The V and J calls and clone size are taken from that table; D and trimming were inferred from the DNA. Recorded for this sample are about 380,000 clones; roughly 96% of them occurred a single time. Around 0.3% of the sample belongs to the ten largest clones.

Concerning this clone itself: The antigen this receptor binds is unknown. Within one base of it there is no much larger clone, and no base qualities were kept.

Results the study describes overall, beyond this receptor: Even with the large sequencing depth, rarefaction of the sorted-subset datasets indicated that sequencing was incomplete. Higher generation probabilities were observed for clonotypes shared by all four sorted-subset donors than for non-shared clonotypes. The small number of donors limited the genetic and exposure-history diversity represented. Only blood was sampled, and tissue TCR repertoires likely differ from those in blood. Around 5% of naive CD4, around 3.6% of naive CD8, 2.3% of memory CD4, and around 0.42% of memory CD8 clonotypes were shared across a few donors. Larger estimated clonotype richness was generally found for naive subsets than for memory subsets. Pairwise subsampling indicated that sequencing depth was expected to affect the degree of clonotype sharing among donors.

The donors were healthy, HIV-negative adults with no recently reported acute infections or vaccinations. Every donor was a Caucasian adult living in Nashville, Tennessee, USA. The CD8 memory samples were a combination of magnetically selected CD45RO+ cells and CCR7-negative CD45RA+ effector memory (TemRA) cells. Blood was obtained by leukapheresis, after which PBMCs were separated by Ficoll-Histopaque density gradient centrifugation and cryopreserved in liquid nitrogen vapor phase. Analytical flow cytometry was used to check the purity and quantity of every magnetically sorted T cell population. Genomic DNA was isolated from every sorted fraction and measured by UV absorbance on a Nanodrop 2000c.

Input material: memory CD8+ T cells sorted from blood. Taken with the paper, the label for cell subset or site translates to: CD45RO+ cells pooled with CCR7-negative TemRA cells. The sequence came from a man aged 25 to 40 in good health. The V and J genes are TRBV6-6 and TRBJ1-1, with TRBD1 identical over 10 junction bases. The CDR3 protein: CASSSTGGGEAFF. The nucleotide sequence is given as TGTGCCAGCAGTTCGACAGGGGGCGGTGAAGCTTTCTTT.